These 28 T cell receptor beta chains came from one sample sequenced in a study of a mutant IDH1 vaccine in newly diagnosed glioma. No antigen has been identified for these receptors. Stated time point: week 11, during vaccination. Vaccine doses each comprised 300 ug of mutant IDH1 20-mer peptide, with topical imiquimod. Only in-frame clones appear in the TCRdb table, and some are missing; sequencing was by immunoSEQ multiplex PCR. This table has approximately 61,000 clones, 75% to 85% appearing once. The source was PBMCs, collected from a glioma patient whose treatment included an IDH1 peptide vaccine. The origin of the receptors is a man aged 45-65 years with glioma.

This sequence joins TRBV7-8 and TRBJ2-3, with 8 positions matching TRBD2. V shed 2 bases, J shed 8 bases, and the junction held 12 bases outside the gene matches. The CDR3 covers 16 residues. Germline CDR1 reads SGHVS; CDR2 reads FQNEAQ. CDR3 protein: CASSLMGSGVGGTQYF. CDR3 in DNA: TGTGCCAGCAGCTTAATGGGTAGCGGGGTAGGGGGTACGCAGTATTTT.

DNA of the CDR3: TGTGCCAGCAGGAGGGGACAGGAGACTGAAGCTTTCTTT. Translation: CASRRGQETEAFF. The chain has TRBV6-5 and TRBJ1-1; 8 bases map to TRBD1. The CDR3 has 13 residues. Germline CDR1 reads MNHEY; CDR2 reads SVGAGI. Germline trimming cut 6 bases from V and 5 bases from J; bases unmatched to any gene: 5.

A few counts support this clone. CDR3: CASSQRQGYQPQHF. CDR3 nucleotide sequence: TGTGCCAGCAGTCAGAGACAGGGTTATCAGCCCCAGCATTTT. J is TRBJ1-5 and V is TRBV2; 7 bases match TRBD1. The V gene end was trimmed by 5 bases and the J gene end by 5 bases; junction bases not matched to a gene: 6. The CDR3 covers 14 residues. The germline V gene has CDR1 SNHLY and CDR2 FYNNEI.

The chain links TRBV30 to TRBJ1-2; no reliable D call. From germline, CDR1 is GTSNPN and CDR2 SVGIG (reference sequence). The CDR3 runs 12 residues. V was pared by 0 bases and J by 8 bases, with 10 bases between. DNA of the CDR3: TGTGCCTGGAGTGTATCCAGAGGCGGCTACACCTTC. It is translated as CAWSVSRGGYTF.

J is TRBJ1-5 and V is TRBV7-9, with D perhaps TRBD1 (5 bases). Germline V gives CDR1 SEHNR, CDR2 FQNEAQ (reference sequence). CDR3 length: 16 amino acids. Trimming removed 5 bases at V and 1 base at J, with 15 bases between. This CDR3 reads CASSPTGTDSNQPQHF. The CDR3 DNA follows: TGTGCCAGCAGCCCCACCGGGACGGACAGCAATCAGCCCCAGCATTTT.

The chain is built from TRBV21-1 and TRBJ1-1. TRBV21-1 is a pseudogene segment. The CDR3 is made up of 11 amino acids. CDR3 in amino acids: CARRRAPEAFF. The CDR3 nucleotides read TGTGCCAGACGTAGGGCCCCTGAAGCTTTCTTT.

The chain uses TRBV6-5 and TRBJ2-7; D is unresolved. The CDR3 totals 12 residues. V lost 0 bases to trimming and J lost 7 bases, with 7 bases between them. Germline V gives CDR1 MNHEY, CDR2 SVGAGI. CDR3 coding DNA: TGTGCCAGCAGTTACTCGACTGGGGAGCAGTACTTC. Amino acids: CASSYSTGEQYF.

The chain recombines TRBV6-5 with TRBJ2-7, with D perhaps TRBD2 (6 bases). V dropped 8 bases and J dropped 1 base, with 12 bases sitting between them. Germline CDR1 reads MNHEY; CDR2 reads SVGAGI. This CDR3 is 13 amino acids long. CDR3 nucleotides: TGTGCCAGCGGGACCCGGGGGTCCTACGAGCAGTACTTC. This sequence encodes CASGTRGSYEQYF.

The rearrangement joins TRBV9 to TRBJ1-4; no clear D. The germline CDR1 and CDR2 sequences are SGDLS and YYNGEE. The CDR3 runs to 14 residues. Trimming took 3 bases from V and 8 from J, leaving 14 bases between them. CDR3 DNA: TGTGCCAGCAGCGACGCCCCGAGGGTAGAAAAACTGTTTTTT. This codes for CASSDAPRVEKLFF.

V is TRBV7-7 and J is TRBJ2-7; unclear D gene. CDR3 length: 13 residues. Trimming removed 1 base at V and 6 bases at J, with 10 bases between. Per germline, CDR1 SSHAT and CDR2 FNYEAQ (reference sequence). For the CDR3, the DNA is TGTGCCAGCAGCTTAGGCCCCGCCCGCGAGCAGTACTTC. This translates into CASSLGPAREQYF.

This chain links TRBV28 with TRBJ2-7; 9 nucleotides match TRBD1. This CDR3 spans 13 amino acids. V was pared by 8 bases and J by 2 bases, with 4 bases of the junction left unmatched. Germline values: CDR1 MDHEN, CDR2 SYDVKM. CDR3 in DNA: TGTGCCAGCGGACAGGGGATTACCTACGAGCAGTACTTC. Translated: CASGQGITYEQYF.

This sequence joins TRBV4-1 and TRBJ2-2; the D gene could be TRBD1 or TRBD2 (5 bases each). Germline V CDR1 and CDR2: MGHRA, YSYEKL. The CDR3 is 14 amino acids. Trimming removed 5 bases at V and 6 bases at J, with 13 bases between. The CDR3 nucleotides are TGCGCCAGCAGCAGGGGTCGGGGAGCCGGGGAGCTGTTTTTT. Translation gives CASSRGRGAGELFF.

The CDR3 here is CASSLRGPQGGTDTQYF. In DNA, the CDR3 is TGCGCCAGCAGCCTGAGGGGACCACAGGGCGGGACAGATACGCAGTATTTT. The V gene is TRBV5-1, the J gene TRBJ2-3; the D gene is possibly TRBD1 (6 bases). The CDR3 has 17 residues. CDR1 SGHRS and CDR2 YFSETQ come from the germline V gene. V lost 4 bases and J 3 bases, leaving 21 bases between the germline ends.

J is TRBJ2-7 and V is TRBV5-4, with D perhaps TRBD1 or TRBD2 (7 bases each). Between the trimmed V and J ends, which lost 4 bases and 5 bases, there was a span of 16 bases. The CDR3 runs 14 residues. Per germline, CDR1 SGHNT and CDR2 YYREEE (reference sequence). The CDR3 loop reads CASSAQGGGHEQYF. Written as DNA, the CDR3 is TGTGCCAGCAGCGCCCAGGGGGGAGGGCACGAGCAGTACTTC.

In this sample, this clone turned up once. The chain joins TRBV7-8 to TRBJ2-4; 8 bases line up with TRBD1. V was clipped by 5 bases and J by 6 bases; unmatched bases: 12. The germline CDR1 and CDR2 sequences are SGHVS and FQNEAQ. This CDR3 has 16 residues. The CDR3 region is CASSRGVGTGGNIQYF. CDR3 DNA: TGTGCCAGCAGCCGAGGAGTCGGGACAGGAGGAAACATTCAGTACTTC.

The chain has TRBV19 and TRBJ2-5; D is possibly TRBD1 (6 bases). There are 14 residues in the CDR3. Germline V CDR1 and CDR2: LNHDA, SQIVND (reference sequence). Trimming left V 6 bases short and J 5 bases short, with 16 bases between. The chain's CDR3 is CASRSFVDSETQYF. In DNA, the CDR3 is TGTGCCAGTAGATCCTTCGTGGACAGCGAGACCCAGTACTTC.

This rearrangement joins TRBV5-4 to TRBJ1-5; D remains unclear. The length of the CDR3 is 13 residues. Germline CDR1 and CDR2: SGHNT and YYREEE (reference sequence). V was cut by 4 bases and J by 5 bases, with 10 bases left in between. The CDR3: CASSDGRDQPQHF. CDR3 sequence (DNA): TGTGCCAGCAGCGATGGGCGGGATCAGCCCCAGCATTTT.

The rearrangement joins TRBV18 to TRBJ2-7, with a possible D match to TRBD1 (6 bases). The germline V and J ends were trimmed by 3 bases and 5 bases, with 14 bases remaining between them. This CDR3 contains 14 residues. CDR1 and CDR2 (germline): KGHSH, LQKENI. CDR3 sequence reads: CASSPRQELDEQYF. The CDR3 DNA is TGTGCCAGCTCACCTCGACAGGAACTAGACGAGCAGTACTTC.

The chain joins TRBV7-2 to TRBJ1-2; D unresolved. Trimming removed 5 bases at V and 4 bases at J, with 17 bases between. The CDR3 consists of 15 residues. Germline V lookup: CDR1 SGHTA, CDR2 FQGNSA. The CDR3 coding sequence is TGTGCCAGCAGCCCCCAGGCCCAGTCGGGCTATGGCTACACCTTC. Its protein product is CASSPQAQSGYGYTF.

The V and J genes are TRBV15 and TRBJ2-1; D may correspond to TRBD1 or TRBD2 (6 bases each). The CDR3 loop spans 15 amino acids. Per germline, CDR1 LNHNV and CDR2 YYDKDF (reference sequence). V lost 0 bases and J 4 bases, leaving 10 bases between the germline ends. The CDR3 spells CATSRERGRYNEQFF. CDR3 DNA: TGTGCCACCAGCAGAGAGAGGGGGAGGTACAATGAGCAGTTCTTC.

The chain carries TRBV2 and TRBJ2-5, with D perhaps TRBD1 or TRBD2 (5 bases each). The length of the CDR3 is 13 residues. Germline-derived CDR1 and CDR2 are SNHLY and FYNNEI. V was shortened by 3 bases and J by 5 bases, with 10 bases between the two germline ends. Here the CDR3 DNA reads TGTGCCAGCAGTGAGGATTGGGGGGAGACCCAGTACTTC. This translates into CASSEDWGETQYF.

This chain connects TRBV5-4 to TRBJ2-7, with a weak D call TRBD1 (5 bases). The CDR3 loop spans 15 amino acids. Germline V gives CDR1 SGHNT, CDR2 YYREEE (reference sequence). Trimming cost V 0 bases and J 5 bases, with 15 bases left between them. DNA of the CDR3: TGTGCCAGCAGCTTGGGGGATTGGGCAGGGAACGAGCAGTACTTC. It yields the protein CASSLGDWAGNEQYF.

As DNA, the CDR3 is TGTGCCAGTAGCAACCCCCAGGCTCTGAACACCGGGGAGCTGTTTTTT. It yields the protein CASSNPQALNTGELFF. The chain combines TRBV19 with TRBJ2-2; D call uncertain. V lost 6 bases, J lost 1 base, and 15 bases lay in between. The CDR3 contains 16 residues. The germline gives CDR1 LNHDA, CDR2 SQIVND (reference sequence).

This clone was recorded only once. The J gene is TRBJ2-2, the V gene TRBV5-6; 7 nucleotides agree with TRBD2. CDR1 is SGHDT and CDR2 is YYEEEE in the germline V gene. After removal of 4 bases from V and 1 base from J, the junction contained 10 bases not matched to a gene. The CDR3 is made up of 17 amino acids. The CDR3 nucleotides read TGTGCCAGCAGCCCTTGGGAGGGTAGCGGGAACACCGGGGAGCTGTTTTTT. Protein: CASSPWEGSGNTGELFF.

This rearrangement joins TRBV7-2 to TRBJ2-7; D may be TRBD1 (6 bases). The CDR3 loop spans 12 amino acids. Trimming stripped 8 bases from V and 3 bases from J, with 11 bases between. Germline CDR1 reads SGHTA; CDR2 reads FQGNSA. The CDR3 DNA reads as TGTGCCAGCGGCCGGACAGACTACGAGCAGTACTTC. It codes for CASGRTDYEQYF. The full variable domain, its missing parts supplied by reference TRBV7-2 and TRBJ2-7, is GAGVSQSPSNKVTEKGKDVELRCDPISGHTALYWYRQSLGQGLEFLIYFQGNSAPDKSGLPSDRFSAERTGGSVSTLTIQRTQQEDSAVYLCASGRTDYEQYFGPGTRLTVT.

The chain combines TRBV7-2 with TRBJ1-2, with D perhaps TRBD1 (6 bases). The CDR3 has 13 residues. Deletions cut 1 base from V and 7 bases from J, with 10 bases between. Germline assignment: CDR1 SGHTA and CDR2 FQGNSA. This CDR3 is CASSLGAGAGYTF. The DNA of the CDR3 is TGTGCCAGCAGCTTAGGAGCAGGGGCTGGCTACACCTTC.

The V and J genes are TRBV4-1 and TRBJ1-1, with 7 nucleotides matching TRBD1. The junction had 6 bases not matched to a gene; V was cut back by 2 bases and J by 3 bases. CDR3 size: 15 residues. Germline V gene sequence: CDR1 MGHRA, CDR2 YSYEKL. CDR3 DNA: TGCGCCAGCAGCCAACTTGACAGGGACTACACTGAAGCTTTCTTT. Protein product: CASSQLDRDYTEAFF.

The chain employs TRBV19 and TRBJ1-2; 8 bases line up with TRBD1. CDR3 length equals 14 residues. Trimming cost V 6 bases and J 6 bases; bases outside gene matches: 9. Germline-derived CDR1 and CDR2 are LNHDA and SQIVND (reference sequence). The CDR3 is CASSQSVTGDGYTF. The CDR3 bases are TGTGCCAGTAGCCAATCGGTGACAGGGGATGGCTACACCTTC.